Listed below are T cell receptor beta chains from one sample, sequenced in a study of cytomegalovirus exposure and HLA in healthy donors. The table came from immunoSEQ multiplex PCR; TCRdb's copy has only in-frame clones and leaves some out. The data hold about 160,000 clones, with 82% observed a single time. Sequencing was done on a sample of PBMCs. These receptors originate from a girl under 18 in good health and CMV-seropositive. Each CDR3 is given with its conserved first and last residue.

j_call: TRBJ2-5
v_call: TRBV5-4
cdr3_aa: CASSLVRENQETQYF

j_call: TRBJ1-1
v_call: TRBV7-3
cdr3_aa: CASSLIRGMNTEAFF

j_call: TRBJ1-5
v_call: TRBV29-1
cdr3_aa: CSVADRANQPQHF

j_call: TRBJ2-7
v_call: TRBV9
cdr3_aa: CASSPQVSSYEQYF

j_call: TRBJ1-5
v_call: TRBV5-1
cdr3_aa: CASSADRGGQPQHF

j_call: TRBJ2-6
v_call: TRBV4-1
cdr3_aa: CASSQDTGANVLTF

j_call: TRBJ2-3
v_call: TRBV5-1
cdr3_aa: CASSARLSSGSTDTQYF

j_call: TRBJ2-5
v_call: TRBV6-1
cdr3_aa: CASRRAGRETQYF

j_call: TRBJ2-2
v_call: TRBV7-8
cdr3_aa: CADLKTGDRANTGELFF

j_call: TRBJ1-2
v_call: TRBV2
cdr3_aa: CASSVEQGGGYTF

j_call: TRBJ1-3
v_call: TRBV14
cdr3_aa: CASSQDGTGAAGNTIYF

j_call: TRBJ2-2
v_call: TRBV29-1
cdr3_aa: CSVGGLAGLANTGELFF

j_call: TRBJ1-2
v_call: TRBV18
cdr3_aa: CASSPRLRVGYGYTF

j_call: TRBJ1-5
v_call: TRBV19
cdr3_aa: CASSPQVNQPQHF

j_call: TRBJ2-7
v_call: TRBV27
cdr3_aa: CASSLNGLAGEQYF

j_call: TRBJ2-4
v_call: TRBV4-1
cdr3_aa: CASSPPSRNIQYF

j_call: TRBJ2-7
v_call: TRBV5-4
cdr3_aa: CASSLLSGQGYEQYF

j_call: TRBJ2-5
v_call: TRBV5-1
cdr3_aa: CASSPWGGGETQYF

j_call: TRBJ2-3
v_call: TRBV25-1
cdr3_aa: CASSESGRGGRGEDTQYF

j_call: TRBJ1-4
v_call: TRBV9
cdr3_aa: CASSVAGTGGEKLFF

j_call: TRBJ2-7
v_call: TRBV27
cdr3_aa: CASSSSAGTVTYEQYF

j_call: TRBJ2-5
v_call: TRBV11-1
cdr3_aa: CASSLQGQETQYF

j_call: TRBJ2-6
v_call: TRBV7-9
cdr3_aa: CASSWALGQPAGGANVLTF

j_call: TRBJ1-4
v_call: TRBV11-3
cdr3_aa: CASTRVAANEKLFF

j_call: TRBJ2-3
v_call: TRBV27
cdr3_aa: CASSPRGAASTDTQYF

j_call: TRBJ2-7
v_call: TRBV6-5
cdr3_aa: CASSYRSGYEQYF

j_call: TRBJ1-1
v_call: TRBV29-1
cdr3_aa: CSVEGILDGYQGTEAFF